This T cell receptor (beta chain) is drawn from a study of long-term antiretroviral therapy in people with HIV. The CDR3 totals 15 residues. CDR1 and CDR2 from the germline V gene are LNHNV and YYDKDF (reference sequence). Deletions cut 1 base from V and 4 bases from J, with 14 bases between. At the survey level, the v3.0 immunoSEQ assay was run. Sequencing was performed with immunoSEQ multiplex PCR; in TCRdb, only in-frame clones are kept and a portion is missing. The table includes some 18,000 clones, about 84% detected once. The source material was unsorted PBMCs, sampled 0.1 years before starting antiretroviral therapy. This TCR was sampled from a young man with HIV. This chain links TRBV15 with TRBJ2-7; D might be TRBD1 (6 bases). This CDR3 reads CATSRAAGTPYEQYF. CDR3 DNA: TGTGCCACCAGCAGAGCAGCCGGGACACCTTACGAGCAGTACTTC.